This T cell receptor (beta chain) was identified in a study of cytomegalovirus exposure and HLA in healthy donors. Trimming took 5 bases from V and 6 from J; bases not matched to a gene: 8. This CDR3 has 15 residues. The germline gives CDR1 SGHTS, CDR2 YDEGEE. Amplification used 60 Vbeta primers and 13 Jbeta primers. Libraries were prepared by immunoSEQ multiplex PCR; TCRdb keeps only in-frame clonotypes and omits some of them. The sample records fewer than 150,000 clones, approximately 15% being singletons. The table lists this clone with a few counts. The antigen remains undetermined. Whole-study findings and limits: Reports credit the classifier with highly specific, highly sensitive diagnosis of cytomegalovirus status.

The chain carries TRBV5-8 and TRBJ2-2, with 9 positions matching TRBD1. Material for sequencing was PBMCs. The TCR originated in a woman between 18 and 29 years old in good health and CMV-seronegative. CDR3 DNA sequence: TGTGCCAGCAGACTCGACAGGGGGGTCTCCGGGGAGCTGTTTTTT. Residues: CASRLDRGVSGELFF. Filled out from reference TRBV5-8 and TRBJ2-2, the complete variable domain reads EAGVTQSPTHLIKTRGQQATLRCSPISGHTSVYWYQQALGLGLQFLLWYDEGEERNRGNFPPRFSGRQFPNYSSELNVNALELEDSALYLCASRLDRGVSGELFFGEGSRLTVL.